The present TCR beta chain was sequenced within a study of response to subunit inactivated influenza vaccine. Overall study results and limits: That few new T cells are recruited by each seasonal influenza vaccination was the authors' suggestion.

This clonotype was detected only a few times. The antigen is unknown. Each CDR3 protein gets one entry after TCRdb re-called the RT-PCR reads with MiXCR. The profile shows about 700,000 distinct CDR3 sequences, 14% of them singletons. This receptor was taken from a middle-aged man who received an inactivated influenza vaccine. The sequenced sample was PBMCs from blood, obtained 14 days before vaccination.

For the CDR3, the DNA is TGTGCCAGCAGCGTAGATGCGGGGACCAGCACAGATACGCAGTATTTT. Residues: CASSVDAGTSTDTQYF. This chain connects TRBV9 to TRBJ2-3; tentatively, D is TRBD2 (6 bases). V was cut by 0 bases and J by 0 bases, with 11 bases left in between. The CDR3 loop spans 16 amino acids. Germline V gives CDR1 SGDLS, CDR2 YYNGEE.